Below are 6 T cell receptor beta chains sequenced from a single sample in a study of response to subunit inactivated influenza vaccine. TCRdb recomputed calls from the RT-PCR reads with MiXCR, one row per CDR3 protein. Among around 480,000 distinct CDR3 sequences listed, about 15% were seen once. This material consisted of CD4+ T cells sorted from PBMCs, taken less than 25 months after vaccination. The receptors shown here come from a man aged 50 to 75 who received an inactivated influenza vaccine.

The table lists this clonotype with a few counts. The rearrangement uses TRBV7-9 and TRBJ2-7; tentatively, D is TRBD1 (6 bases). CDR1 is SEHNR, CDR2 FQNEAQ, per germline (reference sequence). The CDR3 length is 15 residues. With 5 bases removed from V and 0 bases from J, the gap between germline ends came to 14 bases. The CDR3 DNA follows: TGTGCCAGCAGCAAAGGGGACATAAGCTCCTACGAGCAGTACTTC. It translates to CASSKGDISSYEQYF.

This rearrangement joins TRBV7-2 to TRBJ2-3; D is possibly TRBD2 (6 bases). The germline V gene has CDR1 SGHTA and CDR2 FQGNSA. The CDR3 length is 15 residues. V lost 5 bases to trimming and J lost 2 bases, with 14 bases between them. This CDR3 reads CASSQRGSYTDTQYF. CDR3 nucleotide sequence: TGTGCCAGCAGCCAACGGGGGTCTTACACAGATACGCAGTATTTT.

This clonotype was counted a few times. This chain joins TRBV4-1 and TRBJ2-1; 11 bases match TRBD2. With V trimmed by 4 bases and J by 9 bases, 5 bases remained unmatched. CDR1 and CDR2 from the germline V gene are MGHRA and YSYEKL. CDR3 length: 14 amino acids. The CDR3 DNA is TGCGCCAGCAGCCCGACTAGCGGGGTGGGTGAGCAGTTCTTC. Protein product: CASSPTSGVGEQFF.

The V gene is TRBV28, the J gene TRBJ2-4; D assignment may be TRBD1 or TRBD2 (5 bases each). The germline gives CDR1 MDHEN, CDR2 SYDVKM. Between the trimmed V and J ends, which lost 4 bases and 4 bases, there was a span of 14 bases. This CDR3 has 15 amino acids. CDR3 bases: TGTGCCAGCAGTTCCAGGGACGCTGGTAAAAACATTCAGTACTTC. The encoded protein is CASSSRDAGKNIQYF.

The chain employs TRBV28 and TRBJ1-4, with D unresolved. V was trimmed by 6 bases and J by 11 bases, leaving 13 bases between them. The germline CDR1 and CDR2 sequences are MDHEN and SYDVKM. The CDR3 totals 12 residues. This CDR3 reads CASRTSRAKLFF. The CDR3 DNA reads TGTGCCAGCAGGACCTCTAGGGCGAAACTGTTTTTT.

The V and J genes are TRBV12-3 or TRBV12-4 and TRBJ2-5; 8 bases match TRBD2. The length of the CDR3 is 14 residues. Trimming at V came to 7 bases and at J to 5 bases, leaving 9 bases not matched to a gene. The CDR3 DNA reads TGTGCCAGCACCGATCGGACTAGCTGGGAGACCCAGTACTTC. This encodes CASTDRTSWETQYF.